This paragraph reports one TCR beta chain. CDR3 length: 15 amino acids. V dropped 6 bases and J dropped 4; count of bases not matched to a gene: 13. In germline, CDR1 is SQVTM, CDR2 ANQGSEA. The entry originates in a study of blood T cell repertoires in COVID-19. Overall study: PBMCs, B-cell-depleted T cells, or T cells were the source of the cDNA or gDNA that made up the material.

As originally analysed: Cell counts per sample came from amplifying reference gene primers. Only in-frame clones appear in the TCRdb table, and some are missing; sequencing was by immunoSEQ multiplex PCR. V, J and clone size are taken as reported in that table, and D and trimming were inferred from the DNA itself. The sample holds hundreds of thousands of clones, roughly 90% seen once. This rearrangement joins TRBV29-1 to TRBJ1-2; 8 nucleotides align to TRBD1. This TCR was sampled from a man between 18 and 35 years old with active or convalescent COVID-19. The sample consisted of peripheral blood. The CDR3 bases are TGCAGCGTCGCCCAGCGGACAGGGTCCACCTATGGCTACACCTTC. This translates into CSVAQRTGSTYGYTF.